This paragraph reports one T cell receptor beta chain. This clone appeared a single time. Its antigen remains unidentified. It has no much larger one-base neighbor in the sample; base qualities were not kept. The time point label of this sample denotes: cells obtained before transplantation from donor or recipient. CD3+CD4+ and CD3+CD8+ populations were FACS-sorted from unstimulated pre-transplant donor and recipient cells taken from spleen or lymph nodes. Reading the germline V gene (reference sequence) gives CDR1 MNHEY and CDR2 SMNVEV. Inclusive of the bounding cysteine and phenylalanine, the CDR3 is 15 residues long. The only DNA kept is the CDR3, 45 bases in frame from the first base. V lost 6 bases and J lost 1 base; the stretch between them is 16 bases long. This sample stems from a study of graft-versus-host responses after intestinal transplantation (dated by TCRdb to the early 2020s). For context, the study as a whole: Recipients received multivisceral, liver-intestinal, or isolated intestinal transplants. Rather than going through the commercial service, samples from three later patients were sequenced in-house on an Illumina MiSeq and processed with MiXCR. Graft-versus-host and host-versus-graft alloreactive T cell clones were tracked in the graft, circulation and bone marrow after intestinal transplantation using bulk TCR-beta CDR3 sequencing. A peak of at least 4% donor T cells among recipient peripheral blood mononuclear cells was the definition used for donor T cell macrochimerism. To identify alloreactive clones, pre-transplant mixed lymphocyte reaction products were sequenced and then compared with unstimulated pre-transplant donor and recipient T cells. The cohort enrolled 20 to 30 intestinal transplant recipients, one of whom was a retransplant, and a few patients without pretransplant specimens were excluded. All recipients received anti-thymocyte globulin induction followed by maintenance tacrolimus and steroids for around three years.

The receptor library was made with the immunoSEQ multiplex PCR assay. In most patients, genomic DNA was isolated using the Qiagen DNeasy Blood and Tissue Kit and sent frozen to Adaptive Biotechnologies for TCR sequencing. High-throughput TCR-beta CDR3 sequencing of genomic DNA from most patients was performed by Adaptive Biotechnologies. From the authors' description of their analysis: TCR sequencing data were retrieved from Adaptive's ImmunoSEQ software for 15 to 20 patients, whereas a few other patients were processed with MiXCR and VDJtools. CD4 versus CD8 sorting errors were corrected by removing sequences found in both subsets at a frequency ratio below 5:1. CDR3 nucleotide sequences shared between donor and recipient were removed because their origin could not be assigned. To be classed as alloreactive, a clone needed at least 2-fold expansion over unstimulated cells and a minimum CFSE-low frequency of 0.002% (template counts) or 0.001% (read counts). A clone was considered mappable if detected in the sequenced pre-transplant spleen, lymph node, or MLR CFSE-low populations of the donor or recipient. The cumulative frequency of alloreactive clones was calculated as a percentage of all sequences, weighted by copy number. Not all clones reach the TCRdb copy of this immuneACCESS table, which keeps in-frame sequences only. Checked studies attribute under half of the gap to unresolved V genes and leave the rest unexplained. The V and J calls and the clone size are those of that table, but D and trimming were determined from the DNA. Within this sample are tens of thousands of clones, with 91% of them counted one time only. Around 0.49% of the sample is taken by the ten largest.

Beyond this particular receptor, the publication reports: The conclusions were limited by the relatively low number and heterogeneity of the intestinal transplant patients. Peak levels of circulating GvH clones were associated with declines in HvG clones early after transplant. High GvH to HvG T cell clonal ratios were observed in the allografts of patients with donor T cell macrochimerism. GvH clones were detected in recipient bone marrow, and some of these GvH clones were observed earlier in ileal mucosa or blood, consistent with an intestinal mucosal origin.

This receptor was identified in a human donor who received an intestinal transplant. The sample consisted of unstimulated CD8+ T cells sorted from spleen or lymph node cells, taken before intestinal transplant. The V and J segments used are TRBV27 and TRBJ2-7; the best D guess is TRBD1, with 6 bases matching. The nucleotides are TGTGCCAGCAGACCCGACAGGCGACTATCCTACGAGCAGTACTTC. Protein translation: CASRPDRRLSYEQYF.